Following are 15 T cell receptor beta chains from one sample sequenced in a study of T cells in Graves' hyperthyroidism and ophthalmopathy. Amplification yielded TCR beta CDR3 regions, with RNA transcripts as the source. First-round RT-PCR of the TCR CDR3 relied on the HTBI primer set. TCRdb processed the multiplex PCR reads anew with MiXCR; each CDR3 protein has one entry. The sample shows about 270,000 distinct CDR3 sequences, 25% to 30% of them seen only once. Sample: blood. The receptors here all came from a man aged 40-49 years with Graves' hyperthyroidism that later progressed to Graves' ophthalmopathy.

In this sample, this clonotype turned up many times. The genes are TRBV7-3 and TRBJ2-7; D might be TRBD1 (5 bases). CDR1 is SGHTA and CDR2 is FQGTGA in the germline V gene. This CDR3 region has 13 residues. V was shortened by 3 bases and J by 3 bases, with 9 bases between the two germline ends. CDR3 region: CASSFGRDYEQYF. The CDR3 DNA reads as TGTGCCAGCAGCTTCGGCAGGGACTACGAGCAGTACTTC.

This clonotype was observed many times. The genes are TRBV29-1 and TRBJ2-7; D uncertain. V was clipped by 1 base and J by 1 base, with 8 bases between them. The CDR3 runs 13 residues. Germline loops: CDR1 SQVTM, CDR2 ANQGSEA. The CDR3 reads CSVEVGNSYEQYF. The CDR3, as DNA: TGCAGCGTTGAAGTGGGCAATTCCTACGAGCAGTACTTC.

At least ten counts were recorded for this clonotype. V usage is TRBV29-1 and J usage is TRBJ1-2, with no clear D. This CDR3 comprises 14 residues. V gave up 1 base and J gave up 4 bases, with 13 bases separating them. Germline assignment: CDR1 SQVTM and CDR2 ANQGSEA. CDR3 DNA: TGCAGCGTTGAAGTGGCCGCCCGGGGCTATGGCTACACCTTC. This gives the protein CSVEVAARGYGYTF. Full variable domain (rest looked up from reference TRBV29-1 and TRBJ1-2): SAVISQKPSRDICQRGTSLTIQCQVDSQVTMMFWYRQQPGQSLTLIATANQGSEATYESGFVIDKFPISRPNLTFSTLTVSNMSPEDSSIYLCSVEVAARGYGYTFGSGTRLTVV.

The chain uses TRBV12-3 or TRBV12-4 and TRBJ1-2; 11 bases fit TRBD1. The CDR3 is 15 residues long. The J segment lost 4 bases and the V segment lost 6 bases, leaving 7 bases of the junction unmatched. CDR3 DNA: TGTGCCAGCAGCCCCGGGACAGGGGGACTCTATGGCTACACCTTC. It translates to CASSPGTGGLYGYTF.

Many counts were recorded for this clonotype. CDR3 protein: CASSFGGTSSYEQYF. CDR3 sequence (DNA): TGTGCCAGCAGTTTCGGCGGAACGAGCTCCTACGAGCAGTACTTC. The chain carries TRBV27 and TRBJ2-7; D call uncertain. The CDR3 has 15 residues. Trimming took 3 bases from V and 0 from J, leaving 12 bases between them. CDR1 MNHEY and CDR2 SMNVEV come from the germline V gene (reference sequence).

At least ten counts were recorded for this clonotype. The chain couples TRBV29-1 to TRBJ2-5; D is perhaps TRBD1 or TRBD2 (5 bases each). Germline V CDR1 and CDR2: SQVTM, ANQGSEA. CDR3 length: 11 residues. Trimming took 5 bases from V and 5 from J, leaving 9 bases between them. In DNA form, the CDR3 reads TGCAGCGTTAAATGGGGGGAGACCCAGTACTTC. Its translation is CSVKWGETQYF.

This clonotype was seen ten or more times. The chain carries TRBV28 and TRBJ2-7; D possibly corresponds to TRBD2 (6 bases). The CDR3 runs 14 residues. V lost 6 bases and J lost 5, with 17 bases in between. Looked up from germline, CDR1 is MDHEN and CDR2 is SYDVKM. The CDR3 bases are TGTGCCAGCAGCCAAGCGGGCACGGGGGACGAGCAGTACTTC. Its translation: CASSQAGTGDEQYF.

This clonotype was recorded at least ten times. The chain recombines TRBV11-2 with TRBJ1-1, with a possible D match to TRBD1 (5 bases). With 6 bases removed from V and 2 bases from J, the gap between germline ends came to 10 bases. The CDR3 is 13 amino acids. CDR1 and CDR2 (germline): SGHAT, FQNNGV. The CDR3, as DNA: TGTGCCAGCAGGGACACCCAAAACACTGAAGCTTTCTTT. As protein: CASRDTQNTEAFF.

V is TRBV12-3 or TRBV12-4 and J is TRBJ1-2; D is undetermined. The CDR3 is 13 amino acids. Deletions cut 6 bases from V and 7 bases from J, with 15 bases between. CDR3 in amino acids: CASSDLSEGGYTF. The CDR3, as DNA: TGTGCCAGCAGCGACCTATCCGAGGGTGGCTACACCTTC.

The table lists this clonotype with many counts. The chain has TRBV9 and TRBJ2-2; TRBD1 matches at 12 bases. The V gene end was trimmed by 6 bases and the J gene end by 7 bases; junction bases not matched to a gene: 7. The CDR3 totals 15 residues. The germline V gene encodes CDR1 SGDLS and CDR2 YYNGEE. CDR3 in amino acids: CASTSGDRGHGELFF. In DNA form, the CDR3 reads TGTGCCAGCACCAGTGGGGACAGGGGGCACGGGGAGCTGTTTTTT. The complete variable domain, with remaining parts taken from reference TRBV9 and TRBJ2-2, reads DSGVTQTPKHLITATGQRVTLRCSPRSGDLSVYWYQQSLDQGLQFLIQYYNGEERAKGNILERFSAQQFPDLHSELNLSSLELGDSALYFCASTSGDRGHGELFFGEGSRLTVL.

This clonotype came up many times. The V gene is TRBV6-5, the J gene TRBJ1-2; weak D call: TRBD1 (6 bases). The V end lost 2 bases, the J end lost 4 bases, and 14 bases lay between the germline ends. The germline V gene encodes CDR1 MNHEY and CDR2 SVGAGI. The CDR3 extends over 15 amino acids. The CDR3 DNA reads TGTGCCAGCAGTTACGCTCGGACAGAAGCCTATGGCTACACCTTC. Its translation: CASSYARTEAYGYTF.

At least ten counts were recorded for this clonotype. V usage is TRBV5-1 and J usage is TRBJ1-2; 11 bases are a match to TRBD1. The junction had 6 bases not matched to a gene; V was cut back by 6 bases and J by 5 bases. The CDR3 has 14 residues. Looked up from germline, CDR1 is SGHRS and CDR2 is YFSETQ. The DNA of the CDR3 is TGCGCCAGCACAGGGACAGGGGGAAAGTATGGCTACACCTTC. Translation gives CASTGTGGKYGYTF.

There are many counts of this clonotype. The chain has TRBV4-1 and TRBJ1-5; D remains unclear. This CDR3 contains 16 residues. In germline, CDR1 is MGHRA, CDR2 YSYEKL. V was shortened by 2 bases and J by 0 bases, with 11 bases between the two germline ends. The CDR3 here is CASSQSWAYSNQPQHF. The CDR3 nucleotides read TGCGCCAGCAGCCAATCCTGGGCCTATAGCAATCAGCCCCAGCATTTT.

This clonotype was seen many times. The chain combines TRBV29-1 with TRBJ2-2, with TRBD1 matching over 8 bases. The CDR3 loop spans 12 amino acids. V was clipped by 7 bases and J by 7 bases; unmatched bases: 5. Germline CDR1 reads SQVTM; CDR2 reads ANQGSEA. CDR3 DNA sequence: TGCAGCGGCAGGGGGCACGGCGGGGAGCTGTTTTTT. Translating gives CSGRGHGGELFF.

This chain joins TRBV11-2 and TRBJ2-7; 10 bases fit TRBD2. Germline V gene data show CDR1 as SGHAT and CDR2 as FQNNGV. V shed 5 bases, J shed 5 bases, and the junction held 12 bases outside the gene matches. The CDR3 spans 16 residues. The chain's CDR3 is CASSQLAGGVEHEQYF. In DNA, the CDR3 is TGTGCCAGCAGCCAATTAGCGGGAGGCGTAGAACACGAGCAGTACTTC.